One and the same sample provided the 20 T cell receptor beta chains below, sequenced in a study of beta chain features in type 1 diabetes. Study results and caveats: There was a moderate but significant shortening of TCRB CDR3s in all four CD4+ subsets of Type 1 diabetes patients.

What was sequenced were expressed TCRB transcripts, since all of the isolated RNA had been reverse transcribed. Sequencing used immunoSEQ multiplex PCR; TCRdb keeps in-frame clones, though not all of them. Among approximately 360,000 clones listed, around 12% were seen once. No cognate antigen is known for these TCRs. What was sequenced was naive CD4+ T cells from blood. Receptor source: a woman younger than 30 with type 1 diabetes.

The chain employs TRBV2 and TRBJ1-1, with 9 bases aligning to TRBD1. V was pared by 6 bases and J by 0 bases, with 5 bases of the junction left unmatched. Germline V CDR1 and CDR2: SNHLY, FYNNEI. The CDR3 extends over 15 amino acids. The CDR3 nucleotides are TGTGCCAGCAGCCGGGACAGGGTCATGAACACTGAAGCTTTCTTT. This gives the protein CASSRDRVMNTEAFF.

There are a few counts of this clone. V usage is TRBV5-1 and J usage is TRBJ2-1; D perhaps matches TRBD2 (5 bases). The CDR3 has 14 residues. V was clipped by 0 bases and J by 10 bases, with 14 bases between them. Germline V lookup: CDR1 SGHRS, CDR2 YFSETQ. CDR3 nucleotide sequence: TGCGCCAGCAGCTTGGCCAGTAGCGCCGGGGAGCAGTTCTTC. Residues: CASSLASSAGEQFF. The whole variable domain, filled in from reference TRBV5-1 and TRBJ2-1, reads KAGVTQTPRYLIKTRGQQVTLSCSPISGHRSVSWYQQTPGQGLQFLFEYFSETQRNKGNFPGRFSGRQFSNSRSEMNVSTLELGDSALYLCASSLASSAGEQFFGPGTRLTVL.

The rearrangement links TRBV7-2 to TRBJ2-7, with D maybe TRBD2 (6 bases). V gave up 6 bases and J gave up 5 bases, with 8 bases separating them. CDR3 size: 11 residues. CDR1 SGHTA and CDR2 FQGNSA come from the germline V gene. CDR3 in amino acids: CASSWRDEQYF. The CDR3 nucleotides read TGTGCCAGCAGTTGGAGGGACGAGCAGTACTTC.

This clone occurred a few times. The gene calls are TRBV19 and TRBJ1-2; TRBD1 matches 7 bases. The CDR3 spans 16 residues. V was clipped by 6 bases and J by 4 bases; unmatched bases: 14. Per germline, CDR1 LNHDA and CDR2 SQIVND (reference sequence). This CDR3 is CASSNRRRGRIYGYTF. The DNA of the CDR3 is TGTGCCAGTAGCAATCGCCGGAGGGGGCGAATCTATGGCTACACCTTC.

The chain couples TRBV7-9 to TRBJ2-4; D not certain. V gave up 1 base and J gave up 7 bases, with 11 bases separating them. The germline V gene encodes CDR1 SEHNR and CDR2 FQNEAQ (reference sequence). The CDR3 runs 14 residues. The CDR3 DNA is TGTGCCAGCAGCTTAGGACTTGAGATGAACATTCAGTACTTC. Its protein product is CASSLGLEMNIQYF.

The chain uses TRBV11-2 and TRBJ1-5; weak D call: TRBD1 (5 bases). The CDR3 covers 14 residues. Germline V gene data show CDR1 as SGHAT and CDR2 as FQNNGV. V was trimmed by 5 bases and J by 7 bases, leaving 15 bases between them. The CDR3: CASSPGEGGQPQHF. CDR3 in DNA: TGTGCCAGCAGCCCGGGGGAGGGAGGACAGCCCCAGCATTTT.

The rearrangement uses TRBV7-2 and TRBJ2-7; 11 bases agree with TRBD1. This CDR3 is 14 amino acids long. Germline V gene sequence: CDR1 SGHTA, CDR2 FQGNSA. The V gene end was trimmed by 4 bases and the J gene end by 1 base; junction bases not matched to a gene: 0. Written as DNA, the CDR3 is TGTGCCAGCAGCTGGGACAGGGGGTCCTACGAGCAGTACTTC. It yields the protein CASSWDRGSYEQYF. The full variable domain, in which reference TRBV7-2 and TRBJ2-7 provide the parts outside the CDR3, is GAGVSQSPSNKVTEKGKDVELRCDPISGHTALYWYRQSLGQGLEFLIYFQGNSAPDKSGLPSDRFSAERTGGSVSTLTIQRTQQEDSAVYLCASSWDRGSYEQYFGPGTRLTVT.

The chain couples TRBV25-1 to TRBJ2-2; 10 bases line up with TRBD2. This CDR3 has 18 amino acids. CDR1 is MGHDK, CDR2 SYGVNS, per germline. V trimming: 1 base; J trimming: 4 bases; junction bases outside the gene matches: 9. The CDR3 protein is CASSEFPSGRGGTGELFF. CDR3 DNA: TGTGCCAGCAGTGAATTTCCTAGCGGGAGAGGAGGCACCGGGGAGCTGTTTTTT.

This chain uses TRBV18 with TRBJ1-1, with D unclear. Trimming took 3 bases from V and 4 from J, leaving 15 bases between them. Germline-derived CDR1 and CDR2 are KGHSH and LQKENI. The CDR3 loop spans 15 amino acids. The CDR3: CASSPIWVGGTEAFF. Here the CDR3 DNA reads TGTGCCAGCTCACCGATCTGGGTAGGCGGCACTGAAGCTTTCTTT.

This sequence joins TRBV9 and TRBJ2-3; 9 nucleotides match TRBD1. This CDR3 has 14 amino acids. Germline V lookup: CDR1 SGDLS, CDR2 YYNGEE. Trimming cost V 3 bases and J 4 bases; bases outside gene matches: 3. As DNA, the CDR3 is TGTGCCAGCAGCGCGGACAGGGGAGCAGATACGCAGTATTTT. It codes for CASSADRGADTQYF.

This clone was observed a handful of times. V gene TRBV5-1 combines with J gene TRBJ2-3, with 10 bases aligning to TRBD2. Germline-derived CDR1 and CDR2 are SGHRS and YFSETQ. The CDR3 runs 16 residues. V shed 3 bases and J 0 bases; nucleotides not matched to a gene: 4. The CDR3 nucleotides are TGCGCCAGCAGCTGGGGGACTAGCGCCAGCACAGATACGCAGTATTTT. As protein: CASSWGTSASTDTQYF.

The CDR3 region has the DNA TGTGCCAGCAGTCTCACAGGGGACGGATGGCAGCCCCAGCATTTT. Protein product: CASSLTGDGWQPQHF. J is TRBJ1-5 and V is TRBV27; 7 bases match TRBD1. CDR3 length: 15 amino acids. Germline V gives CDR1 MNHEY, CDR2 SMNVEV (reference sequence). With V trimmed by 5 bases and J by 7 bases, 11 bases remained unmatched.

The chain joins TRBV30 to TRBJ2-7; possibly TRBD1 for D (5 bases). The CDR3 totals 12 residues. The germline CDR1 and CDR2 sequences are GTSNPN and SVGIG (reference sequence). V was cut by 2 bases and J by 5 bases, with 10 bases left in between. CDR3 sequence reads: CAWSIGAHEQYF. CDR3 nucleotides: TGTGCCTGGAGTATAGGGGCGCACGAGCAGTACTTC.

This chain uses TRBV6-5 with TRBJ2-5; 10 bases are a match to TRBD2. V trimming: 4 bases; J trimming: 5 bases; junction bases outside the gene matches: 4. The CDR3 has 14 residues. Germline V lookup: CDR1 MNHEY, CDR2 SVGAGI. The CDR3 nucleotides read TGTGCCAGCAGTTCCAGCGGGGGGGTTGAGACCCAGTACTTC. Its protein is CASSSSGGVETQYF.

This clone has only a few counts. The rearrangement joins TRBV11-2 to TRBJ2-7; 10 positions match TRBD2. The J segment lost 4 bases and the V segment lost 3 bases, leaving 9 bases of the junction unmatched. There are 16 residues in the CDR3. Germline V CDR1 and CDR2: SGHAT, FQNNGV. CDR3 DNA: TGTGCCAGCAGCTTGGCGCTAGCGGGAGAAGGATACGAGCAGTACTTC. Translation gives CASSLALAGEGYEQYF.

In its sample, this clone was seen a few times. This chain connects TRBV2 to TRBJ1-2; 8 bases match TRBD1. This CDR3 has 12 amino acids. Germline assignment: CDR1 SNHLY and CDR2 FYNNEI. Unmatched junction bases numbered 0, after V lost 4 bases and J lost 5 bases. Here the CDR3 DNA reads TGTGCCAGCAGTGGACAGGGGTATGGCTACACCTTC. Its translation: CASSGQGYGYTF. The whole variable domain, filled in from reference TRBV2 and TRBJ1-2, reads EPEVTQTPSHQVTQMGQEVILRCVPISNHLYFYWYRQILGQKVEFLVSFYNNEISEKSEIFDDQFSVERPDGSNFTLKIRSTKLEDSAMYFCASSGQGYGYTFGSGTRLTVV.

This clone was counted only a few times. The genes are TRBV7-2 and TRBJ2-7; 7 positions agree with TRBD2. The V gene end was trimmed by 3 bases and the J gene end by 3 bases; junction bases not matched to a gene: 5. Germline V gene data show CDR1 as SGHTA and CDR2 as FQGNSA. The CDR3 is 14 residues long. The CDR3 nucleotides read TGTGCCAGCAGCTTTGGGGAGGGCTTCTACGAGCAGTACTTC. This gives the protein CASSFGEGFYEQYF.

There are a few counts of this clone. The CDR3 region has the DNA TGTGCCAGCACCCAAAGGTGGGACAGGGAAGAGACCCAGTACTTC. Translation: CASTQRWDREETQYF. The V and J genes are TRBV5-5 and TRBJ2-5; 9 nucleotides agree with TRBD1. Germline V gene sequence: CDR1 SGHKS, CDR2 YYEKEE (reference sequence). J was trimmed by 3 bases and V by 6 bases; bases with no gene match: 9. CDR3 size: 15 residues.

This chain uses TRBV5-6 with TRBJ2-7, with 7 bases that match TRBD1. This CDR3 comprises 13 residues. Trimming at V came to 2 bases and at J to 3 bases, leaving 2 bases not matched to a gene. Germline V gene lookup returns CDR1 SGHDT and CDR2 YYEEEE. This CDR3 is CASSLGTDYEQYF. The CDR3 DNA reads as TGTGCCAGCAGCTTAGGGACAGACTACGAGCAGTACTTC. The whole variable domain, remainder taken from reference TRBV5-6 and TRBJ2-7, is DAGVTQSPTHLIKTRGQQVTLRCSPKSGHDTVSWYQQALGQGPQFIFQYYEEEERQRGNFPDRFSGHQFPNYSSELNVNALLLGDSALYLCASSLGTDYEQYFGPGTRLTVT.

The CDR3 coding sequence is TGTGCCAGCGGGGGGGGAGGCGGAGATACGCAGTATTTT. Its protein is CASGGGGGDTQYF. The chain links TRBV28 to TRBJ2-3, with 7 bases fitting TRBD2. From germline, CDR1 is MDHEN and CDR2 SYDVKM. The CDR3 is 13 amino acids. With 8 bases clipped from V and 5 bases from J, the junction kept 7 bases outside the gene matches.